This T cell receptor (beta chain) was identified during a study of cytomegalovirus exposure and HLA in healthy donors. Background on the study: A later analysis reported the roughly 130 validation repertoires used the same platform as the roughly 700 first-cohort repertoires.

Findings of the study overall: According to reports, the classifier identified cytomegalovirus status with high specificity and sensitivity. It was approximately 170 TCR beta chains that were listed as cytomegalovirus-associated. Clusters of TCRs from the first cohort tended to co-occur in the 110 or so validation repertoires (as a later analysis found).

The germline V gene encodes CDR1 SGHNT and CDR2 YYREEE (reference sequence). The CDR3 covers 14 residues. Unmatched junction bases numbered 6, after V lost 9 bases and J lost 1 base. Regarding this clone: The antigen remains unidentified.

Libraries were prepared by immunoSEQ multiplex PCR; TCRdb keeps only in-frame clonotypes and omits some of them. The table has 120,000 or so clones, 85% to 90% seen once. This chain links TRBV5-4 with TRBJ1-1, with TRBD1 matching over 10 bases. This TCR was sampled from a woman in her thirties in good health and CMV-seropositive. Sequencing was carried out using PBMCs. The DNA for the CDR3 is TGTGCCACCGAGACAGGGGGCCGGAACACTGAAGCTTTCTTT. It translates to CATETGGRNTEAFF.